This T cell receptor (beta chain) appears in the sequencing data of a study of blood T cell repertoires in COVID-19. Trimming removed 5 bases at V and 0 bases at J, with 14 bases between. This CDR3 comprises 16 residues. The germline gives CDR1 MDHEN, CDR2 SYDVKM. Original handling: Nucleated cell counts were estimated from reference gene primer amplification. Some clones are missing from TCRdb's copy, which holds only in-frame ones; the method was immunoSEQ multiplex PCR. From that table come the V and J calls and clone size; the DNA was used to work out D and trimming. Of roughly 250,000 clones detected, about nine tenths appear once; the ten largest clones hold about 7%.

V gene TRBV28 combines with J gene TRBJ1-3; a weak D match, TRBD1 (6 bases). The origin of this receptor is a man in his fifties or sixties who had recovered from COVID-19. The sample comprised peripheral blood. CDR3 region: CASSGTGFPSGNTIYF. As DNA, the CDR3 is TGTGCCAGCAGTGGTACAGGGTTTCCCTCTGGAAACACCATATATTTT.